A selection of T cell receptor beta chains follows, all from one sample in a study of CD8+ T cells in alopecia areata. Clones were sequenced by immunoSEQ multiplex PCR, and TCRdb holds only the in-frame ones, with some missing. The repertoire includes approximately 66,000 clones, approximately 60% of them detected once, and 17% sits in the top ten. Sample: CD8+ T cells sorted from blood, taken at week 0. Source of these receptors: a human donor with alopecia areata. Each CDR3 is given with its conserved first and last residue. A D gene is named only where the DNA matches it firmly. The size of a clone is reported for some rows only, either as once, few or many, or as a class for expanded clones.

TRBD1	TRBV7-9	TRBJ1-1	few	CASSLVGTGSTEAFF	TGTGCCAGCAGCTTAGTCGGGACAGGGAGCACTGAAGCTTTCTTT
.	TRBV5-1	TRBJ2-7	.	CASSLSVGSGHEQYF	TGCGCCAGCAGCTTGAGTGTGGGATCCGGCCACGAGCAGTACTTC
.	TRBV4-2	TRBJ1-1	.	CASSQAGQMNTEAFF	TGTGCCAGCAGCCAAGCAGGTCAGATGAACACTGAAGCTTTCTTT
.	TRBV19	TRBJ2-7	.	CASSISLWYEQYF	TGTGCCAGTAGTATCTCTCTGTGGTACGAGCAGTACTTC
.	TRBV15	TRBJ2-1	.	CATSRAKGRSSYNEQFF	TGTGCCACCAGCAGAGCGAAGGGTCGGAGCTCCTACAATGAGCAGTTCTTC
TRBD1	TRBV5-1	TRBJ2-2	.	CASSLGQGAGELFF	TGCGCCAGCAGCTTGGGACAGGGGGCCGGGGAGCTGTTTTTT
TRBD2	TRBV5-1	TRBJ2-5	.	CASSPTSGRSQETQYF	TGCGCCAGCAGCCCGACTAGCGGGAGATCGCAAGAGACCCAGTACTTC
.	TRBV29-1	TRBJ2-3	.	CSVESWDTQYF	TGCAGCGTTGAATCGTGGGATACGCAGTATTTT
TRBD2	TRBV9	TRBJ2-5	.	CASSPTFSGVQETQYF	TGTGCCAGCAGCCCAACTTTTAGCGGGGTCCAAGAGACCCAGTACTTC
.	TRBV7-6	TRBJ1-1	.	CASRGDGNTEAFF	TGTGCCAGCCGGGGGGACGGGAACACTGAAGCTTTCTTT
.	TRBV9	TRBJ2-3	.	CASSVSDGSSTDTQYF	TGTGCCAGCAGCGTCTCGGACGGATCTAGCACAGATACGCAGTATTTT
.	TRBV7-9	TRBJ1-1	few	CASSLAQGREEAFF	TGTGCCAGCAGCCTCGCCCAGGGGAGGGAGGAAGCTTTCTTT
.	TRBV27	TRBJ2-1	once	CASSLSKGYNEQFF	TGTGCCAGCAGTTTATCTAAAGGGTACAATGAGCAGTTCTTC
.	TRBV29-1	TRBJ2-3	few	CSVDTLPSTDTQYF	TGCAGCGTTGACACACTCCCTAGCACAGATACGCAGTATTTT
TRBD1	TRBV27	TRBJ1-1	once	CASSPGTGGTEAFF	TGTGCCAGCAGTCCGGGGACAGGGGGCACTGAAGCTTTCTTT
TRBD1	TRBV5-6	TRBJ1-5	.	CASSLLTGTEHQPQHF	TGTGCCAGCAGCTTGCTGACCGGGACAGAACATCAGCCCCAGCATTTT
TRBD1	TRBV29-1	TRBJ1-2	once	CSVEPTGGRDYGYTF	TGCAGCGTTGAACCGACAGGGGGCAGGGACTATGGCTACACCTTC
.	TRBV29-1	TRBJ1-4	.	CSVETATNEKLFF	TGCAGCGTTGAGACAGCAACTAATGAAAAACTGTTTTTT
.	TRBV6-5	TRBJ2-3	.	CASSYFQGAPDTQYF	TGTGCCAGCAGTTATTTCCAGGGCGCGCCAGATACGCAGTATTTT
TRBD1	TRBV9	TRBJ1-5	.	CASSVGTGDYQPQHF	TGTGCCAGCAGCGTAGGGACAGGGGACTATCAGCCCCAGCATTTT
TRBD2	TRBV7-9	TRBJ2-5	.	CASTPGRGALETQYF	TGTGCCAGCACCCCTGGGCGGGGGGCCCTAGAGACCCAGTACTTC
.	TRBV6-5	TRBJ2-1	.	CASSYEGTEQFF	TGTGCCAGCAGTTACGAGGGAACGGAGCAGTTCTTC
TRBD2	TRBV29-1	TRBJ2-3	few	CSVTPLMGQREGVFPDTQYF	TGCAGCGTGACCCCCTTGATGGGGCAGCGGGAGGGGGTTTTCCCAGATACGCAGTATTTT